These 25 T cell receptor beta chains share one sample of origin, sequenced in a study of T cell changes during pregnancy in multiple sclerosis. Profiling relied on immunoSEQ multiplex PCR, and the TCRdb table lists in-frame clones only, not all of them. The sample includes about 55,000 clones, around 93% of them seen just once. Here the sequenced sample was CD8+ T cells from peripheral blood mononuclear cells, taken in the second trimester of pregnancy. These receptors all stem from a female donor with multiple sclerosis, enrolled in a pregnancy study.

The J gene is TRBJ1-2, the V gene TRBV2; D is perhaps TRBD1 (5 bases). Per germline, CDR1 SNHLY and CDR2 FYNNEI. V gave up 6 bases and J gave up 7 bases, with 15 bases separating them. This CDR3 has 13 residues. In DNA, the CDR3 is TGTGCCAGCAGCGCCGGGGAGGGGCCTGGCTACACCTTC. It translates to CASSAGEGPGYTF. The variable domain in full, with the rest retrieved from reference TRBV2 and TRBJ1-2, is EPEVTQTPSHQVTQMGQEVILRCVPISNHLYFYWYRQILGQKVEFLVSFYNNEISEKSEIFDDQFSVERPDGSNFTLKIRSTKLEDSAMYFCASSAGEGPGYTFGSGTRLTVV.

CDR3 coding DNA: TGTGCCAGCACCGGGAGGCTAGCCTACGAGCAGTACTTC. Its protein is CASTGRLAYEQYF. The V call is TRBV2, the J call TRBJ2-7, with 7 nucleotides matching TRBD2. Germline V CDR1 and CDR2: SNHLY, FYNNEI. The V and J ends lost 7 bases and 2 bases, in that order; junction bases with no gene match: 5. The CDR3 is 13 residues long.

The chain employs TRBV4-2 and TRBJ2-7; 11 bases are shared with TRBD1. V lost 0 bases to trimming and J lost 5 bases; unmatched junction nucleotides: 6. The V gene's germline CDR1 is LGHNA and CDR2 YNFKEQ. The CDR3 has 16 residues. CDR3: CASSQEGGTGGNEQYF. CDR3 sequence (DNA): TGTGCCAGCAGCCAAGAAGGCGGGACAGGGGGGAACGAGCAGTACTTC.

V usage is TRBV25-1 and J usage is TRBJ1-2; perhaps TRBD1 as D (5 bases). The germline CDR1 and CDR2 sequences are MGHDK and SYGVNS. V lost 8 bases and J lost 8, with 15 bases in between. The CDR3 sequence is 12 residues long. The CDR3 DNA reads as TGTGCCAGCGGTCCCCCTCGGGGGGGCTACACCTTC. Translation gives CASGPPRGGYTF.

The V call is TRBV28, the J call TRBJ1-1, with 10 bases that match TRBD1. From germline, CDR1 is MDHEN and CDR2 SYDVKM. Trimming removed 5 bases from V and 7 bases from J; junction bases left unmatched: 10. This CDR3 region has 15 residues. The CDR3 here is CASSPPPGQGIEAFF. CDR3 in DNA: TGTGCCAGCAGTCCTCCACCGGGACAGGGGATTGAAGCTTTCTTT.

This chain joins TRBV6-5 and TRBJ1-2, with no clear D. Looked up from germline, CDR1 is MNHEY and CDR2 is SVGAGI. V was trimmed by 6 bases and J by 4 bases, leaving 9 bases between them. The CDR3 is 12 amino acids. As DNA, the CDR3 is TGTGCCAGCAGGGACGGAGGCTATGGCTACACCTTC. Translation gives CASRDGGYGYTF.

V gene TRBV7-9 combines with J gene TRBJ1-1; weak D call: TRBD1 (5 bases). V lost 3 bases and J lost 0, with 17 bases in between. The CDR3 is 17 amino acids. From germline, CDR1 is SEHNR and CDR2 FQNEAQ (reference sequence). The CDR3 region is CASSFPGATELNTEAFF. CDR3 bases: TGTGCCAGCAGCTTCCCGGGCGCGACAGAATTGAACACTGAAGCTTTCTTT.

The chain couples TRBV5-1 to TRBJ1-2; maybe TRBD1 (5 bases). With 4 bases removed from V and 2 bases from J, the gap between germline ends came to 15 bases. This CDR3 is built from 15 residues. Germline CDR1 and CDR2: SGHRS and YFSETQ. CDR3 loop: CASSGPTDWNYGYTF. CDR3 DNA: TGCGCCAGCAGCGGTCCGACAGACTGGAACTATGGCTACACCTTC.

The chain has TRBV28 and TRBJ1-3, with TRBD1 as a possible D gene (5 bases). This CDR3 has 16 residues. Germline loops: CDR1 MDHEN, CDR2 SYDVKM. Between the trimmed V and J ends, which lost 6 bases and 0 bases, there was a span of 15 bases. CDR3 bases: TGTGCCAGCAGCCTCATCCCGGGGGGCTCTGGAAACACCATATATTTT. Amino acid sequence: CASSLIPGGSGNTIYF.

The rearrangement joins TRBV2 to TRBJ1-2; 8 nucleotides align to TRBD1. The length of the CDR3 is 14 residues. J lost 5 bases, V lost 5 bases, and 7 bases had no gene match. Germline CDR1 is SNHLY and CDR2 is FYNNEI. The CDR3 spells CASSSPGGGYGYTF. As DNA, the CDR3 is TGTGCCAGCAGTTCTCCAGGGGGCGGATATGGCTACACCTTC.

The V gene is TRBV11-2, the J gene TRBJ2-1; 9 bases map to TRBD2. V trimming: 5 bases; J trimming: 1 base; junction bases outside the gene matches: 3. The CDR3 spans 15 residues. Per germline, CDR1 SGHAT and CDR2 FQNNGV. For the CDR3, the DNA is TGTGCCAGCAGCCAGGGACTAGCTTCCTACAATGAGCAGTTCTTC. Amino acid sequence: CASSQGLASYNEQFF. Combining the CDR3 with reference TRBV11-2 and TRBJ2-1 gives the whole variable domain EAGVAQSPRYKIIEKRQSVAFWCNPISGHATLYWYQQILGQGPKLLIQFQNNGVVDDSQLPKDRFSAERLKGVDSTLKIQPAKLEDSAVYLCASSQGLASYNEQFFGPGTRLTVL.

J is TRBJ2-7 and V is TRBV20-1; weak D call: TRBD2 (6 bases). The V gene lost 5 bases and the J gene lost 7 bases, with 12 bases spanning the gap. Germline lookup yields CDR1 DFQATT and CDR2 SNEGSKA (reference sequence). CDR3 length: 11 residues. CDR3 protein: CSAGGVREQYF. The CDR3 DNA reads TGCAGTGCTGGCGGGGTTAGGGAGCAGTACTTC.

The rearrangement uses TRBV18 and TRBJ1-3, with TRBD1 identical over 9 bases. Germline assignment: CDR1 KGHSH and CDR2 LQKENI. V lost 5 bases and J lost 0; bases outside the gene matches: 14. The CDR3 loop spans 19 amino acids. The CDR3 is CASSEPGQGGTVSGNTIYF. CDR3 coding DNA: TGTGCCAGCTCAGAACCGGGACAGGGAGGGACAGTCTCTGGAAACACCATATATTTT.

The J gene is TRBJ2-2, the V gene TRBV29-1, with D tentatively TRBD1 (7 bases). The CDR3 consists of 13 residues. V was trimmed by 7 bases and J by 6 bases, leaving 15 bases between them. Germline CDR1 and CDR2: SQVTM and ANQGSEA. CDR3 protein: CSAEGAGSGELFF. The CDR3 bases are TGCAGCGCGGAGGGGGCAGGCTCCGGGGAGCTGTTTTTT.

V gene TRBV7-9 combines with J gene TRBJ2-1, with a weak D call TRBD2 (6 bases). The CDR3 spans 15 residues. Germline CDR1 is SEHNR and CDR2 is FQNEAQ (reference sequence). Between the trimmed V and J ends, which lost 5 bases and 7 bases, there was a span of 18 bases. DNA of the CDR3: TGTGCCAGCAGCCATGCAGGTCCAGGGAGGAATGAGCAGTTCTTC. It codes for CASSHAGPGRNEQFF.

The chain uses TRBV7-6 and TRBJ2-1, with 8 nucleotides matching TRBD2. This CDR3 comprises 16 residues. Germline CDR1 reads SGHVS; CDR2 reads FNYEAQ. Trimming cost V 5 bases and J 7 bases; bases outside gene matches: 13. In DNA, the CDR3 is TGTGCCAGCAGCACCCCCGGGGGGGCAAGGGGGAATGAGCAGTTCTTC. Its translation: CASSTPGGARGNEQFF.

The CDR3 sequence: CASSPGLLVGVDEQFF. In nucleotides, the CDR3 is TGTGCCAGCAGCCCTGGATTACTCGTAGGGGTCGATGAGCAGTTCTTC. The gene calls are TRBV5-8 and TRBJ2-1; a possible D gene is TRBD1 (5 bases). Deletions cut 4 bases from V and 8 bases from J, with 22 bases between. CDR3 length: 16 residues. Germline CDR1 and CDR2: SGHTS and YDEGEE.

The genes are TRBV19 and TRBJ2-7; 7 bases map to TRBD2. Germline CDR1 is LNHDA and CDR2 is SQIVND (reference sequence). This CDR3 is built from 18 residues. The trim removed 3 bases at V and 4 bases at J, leaving 18 bases unmatched. CDR3 loop: CASSMTLGRLSASYEQYF. The DNA for the CDR3 is TGTGCCAGTAGTATGACCCTCGGGAGGCTGAGCGCGTCATACGAGCAGTACTTC.

The genes are TRBV4-3 and TRBJ1-1, with 8 bases that match TRBD1. Per germline, CDR1 LGHNA and CDR2 YSLEER. This CDR3 is built from 17 residues. V lost 5 bases and J lost 0; bases outside the gene matches: 11. The CDR3: CASSYARDRILNTEAFF. The DNA of the CDR3 is TGCGCCAGCAGCTACGCCCGGGACAGGATCCTGAACACTGAAGCTTTCTTT.

The chain combines TRBV29-1 with TRBJ2-5, with 7 bases matching TRBD1. TRBJ2-7 explains the end of the DNA better; the J call may be wrong. The CDR3 is made up of 18 amino acids. Germline V gene sequence: CDR1 SQVTM, CDR2 ANQGSEA. CDR3 bases: TGCAGCGTTGGGCTTGCTAACAGGGGTAGTCGGGTAGGCTACGAGCAGTACTTC. It yields the protein CSVGLANRGSRVGYEQYF.

The chain couples TRBV11-2 to TRBJ1-2; 12 nucleotides line up with TRBD1. J gave up 4 bases and V 4 bases, and 7 bases lay outside the gene matches. The germline CDR1 and CDR2 sequences are SGHAT and FQNNGV. The CDR3 runs 16 residues. The CDR3 nucleotides are TGTGCCAGCAGCTCGGGACAGGGGGCTCTATTCTATGGCTACACCTTC. Translated: CASSSGQGALFYGYTF. Full variable domain (missing parts from reference TRBV11-2 and TRBJ1-2): EAGVAQSPRYKIIEKRQSVAFWCNPISGHATLYWYQQILGQGPKLLIQFQNNGVVDDSQLPKDRFSAERLKGVDSTLKIQPAKLEDSAVYLCASSSGQGALFYGYTFGSGTRLTVV.

The sample holds a few counts of this clone. CDR3 protein: CASSEARNQPQHF. DNA for the CDR3: TGTGCCAGTTCGGAGGCCAGAAATCAGCCCCAGCATTTT. V usage is TRBV19 and J usage is TRBJ1-5; no reliable D call. This CDR3 contains 13 residues. V lost 8 bases and J 4 bases, leaving 12 bases between the germline ends. Germline CDR1 LNHDA, CDR2 SQIVND (reference sequence).

The genes are TRBV7-9 and TRBJ1-1; the match to TRBD1 covers 8 bases. In germline, CDR1 is SEHNR, CDR2 FQNEAQ (reference sequence). V gave up 3 bases and J gave up 4 bases; unmatched junction bases: 4. The CDR3 is 14 amino acids. DNA for the CDR3: TGTGCCAGCAGCTTTTCAGGGGGCGTCACTGAAGCTTTCTTT. It encodes CASSFSGGVTEAFF.

The CDR3 region has the DNA TGCGCCAGCAGCCAAGATCGGGACAGCGGCTCACCCCTCCACTTT. It is translated as CASSQDRDSGSPLHF. The chain recombines TRBV4-3 with TRBJ1-6; 7 nucleotides align to TRBD1. Germline V gene lookup returns CDR1 LGHNA and CDR2 YSLEER. CDR3 length equals 15 residues. Germline trimming cut 0 bases from V and 10 bases from J; bases unmatched to any gene: 6.

The J gene is TRBJ2-7, the V gene TRBV6-1; 7 nucleotides agree with TRBD2. Germline-derived CDR1 and CDR2 are MNHNS and SASEGT. The CDR3 has 14 amino acids. The trim removed 3 bases at V and 5 bases at J, leaving 7 bases unmatched. CDR3 region: CASSDWGGGHEQYF. The CDR3 DNA sequence: TGTGCCAGCAGTGATTGGGGGGGAGGCCACGAGCAGTACTTC.